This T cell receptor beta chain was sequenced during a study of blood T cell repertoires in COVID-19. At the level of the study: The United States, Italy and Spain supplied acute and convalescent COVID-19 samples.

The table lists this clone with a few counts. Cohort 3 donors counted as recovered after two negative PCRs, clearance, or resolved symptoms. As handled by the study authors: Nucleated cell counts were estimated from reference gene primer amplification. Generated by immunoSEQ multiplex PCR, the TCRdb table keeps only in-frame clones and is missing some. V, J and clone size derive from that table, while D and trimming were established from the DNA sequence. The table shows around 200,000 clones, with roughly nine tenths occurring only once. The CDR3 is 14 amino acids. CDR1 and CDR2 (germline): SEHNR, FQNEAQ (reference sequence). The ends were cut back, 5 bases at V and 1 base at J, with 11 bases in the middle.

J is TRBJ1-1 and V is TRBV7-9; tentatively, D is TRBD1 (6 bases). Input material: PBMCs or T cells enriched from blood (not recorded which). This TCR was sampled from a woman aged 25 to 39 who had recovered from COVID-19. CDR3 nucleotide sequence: TGTGCCAGCAGCCCACAGACAGGGAACACTGAAGCTTTCTTT. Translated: CASSPQTGNTEAFF.